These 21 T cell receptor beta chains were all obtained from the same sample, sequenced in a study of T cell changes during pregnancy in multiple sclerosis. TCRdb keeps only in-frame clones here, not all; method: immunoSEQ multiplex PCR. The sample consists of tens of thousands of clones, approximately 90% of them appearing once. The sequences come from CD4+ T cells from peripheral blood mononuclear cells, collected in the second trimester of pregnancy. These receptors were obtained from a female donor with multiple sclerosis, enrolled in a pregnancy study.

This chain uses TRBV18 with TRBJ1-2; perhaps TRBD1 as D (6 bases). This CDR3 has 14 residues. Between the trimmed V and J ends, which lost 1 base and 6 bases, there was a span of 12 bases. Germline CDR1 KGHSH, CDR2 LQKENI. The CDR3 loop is CASSPLAGDNGYTF. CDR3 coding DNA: TGTGCCAGCTCACCACTAGCAGGGGATAATGGCTACACCTTC.

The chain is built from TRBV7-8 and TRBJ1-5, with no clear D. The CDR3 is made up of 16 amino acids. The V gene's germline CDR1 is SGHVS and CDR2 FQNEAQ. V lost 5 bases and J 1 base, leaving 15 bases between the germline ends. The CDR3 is CASSITGISSNQPQHF. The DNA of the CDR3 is TGTGCCAGCAGCATAACGGGGATCTCGAGCAATCAGCCCCAGCATTTT.

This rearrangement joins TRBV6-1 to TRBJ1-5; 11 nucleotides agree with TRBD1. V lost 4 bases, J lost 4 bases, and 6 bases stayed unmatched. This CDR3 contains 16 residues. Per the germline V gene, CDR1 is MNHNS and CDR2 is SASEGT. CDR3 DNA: TGTGCCAGCAGTGGTACCGGGACAGGGGGAAATCAGCCCCAGCATTTT. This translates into CASSGTGTGGNQPQHF.

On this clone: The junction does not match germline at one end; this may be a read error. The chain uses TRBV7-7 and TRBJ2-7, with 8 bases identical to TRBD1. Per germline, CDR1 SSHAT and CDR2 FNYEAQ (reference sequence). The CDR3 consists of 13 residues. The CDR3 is CASSADRAGEQYF. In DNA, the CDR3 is TGTGCTAGCAGCGCGGACAGGGCCGGCGAGCAGTACTTC. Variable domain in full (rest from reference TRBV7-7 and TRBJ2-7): GAGVSQSPRYKVTKRGQDVTLRCDPISSHATLYWYQQALGQGPEFLTYFNYEAQPDKSGLPSDRFSAERPEGSISTLTIQRTEQRDSAMYRCASSADRAGEQYFGPGTRLTVT.

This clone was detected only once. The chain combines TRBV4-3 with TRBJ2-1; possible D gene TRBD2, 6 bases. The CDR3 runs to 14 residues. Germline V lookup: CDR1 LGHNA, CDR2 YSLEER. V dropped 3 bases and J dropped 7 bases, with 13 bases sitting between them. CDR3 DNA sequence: TGCGCCAGCAGCCATCGGGCGGGATTAAATGAGCAGTTCTTC. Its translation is CASSHRAGLNEQFF.

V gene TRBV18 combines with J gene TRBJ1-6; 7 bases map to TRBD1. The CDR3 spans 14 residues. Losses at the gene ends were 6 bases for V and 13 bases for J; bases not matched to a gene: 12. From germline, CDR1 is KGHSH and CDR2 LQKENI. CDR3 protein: CASSPRDRGVPLHF. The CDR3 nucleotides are TGTGCCAGCTCGCCCCGGGACAGAGGGGTTCCCCTCCACTTT.

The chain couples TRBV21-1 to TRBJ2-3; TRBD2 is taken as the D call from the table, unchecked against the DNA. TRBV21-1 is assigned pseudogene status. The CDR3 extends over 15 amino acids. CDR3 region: CASREPPPGTDTQYF. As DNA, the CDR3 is TGTGCCAGCAGAGAGCCCCCCCCGGGCACAGATACGCAGTATTTT.

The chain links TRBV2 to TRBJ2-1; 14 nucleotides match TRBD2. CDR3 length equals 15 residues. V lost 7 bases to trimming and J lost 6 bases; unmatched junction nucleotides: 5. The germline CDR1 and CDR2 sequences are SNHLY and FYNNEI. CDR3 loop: CASMRGTSGGNEQFF. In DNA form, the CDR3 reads TGTGCCAGCATGCGGGGGACTAGCGGGGGCAATGAGCAGTTCTTC. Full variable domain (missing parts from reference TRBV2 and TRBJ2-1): EPEVTQTPSHQVTQMGQEVILRCVPISNHLYFYWYRQILGQKVEFLVSFYNNEISEKSEIFDDQFSVERPDGSNFTLKIRSTKLEDSAMYFCASMRGTSGGNEQFFGPGTRLTVL.

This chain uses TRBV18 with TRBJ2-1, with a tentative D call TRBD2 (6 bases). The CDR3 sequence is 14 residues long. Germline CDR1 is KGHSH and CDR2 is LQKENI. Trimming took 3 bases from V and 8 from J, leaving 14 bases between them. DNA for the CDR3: TGTGCCAGCTCACCCCTGGGAGGAGCGGATGAGCAGTTCTTC. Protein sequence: CASSPLGGADEQFF.

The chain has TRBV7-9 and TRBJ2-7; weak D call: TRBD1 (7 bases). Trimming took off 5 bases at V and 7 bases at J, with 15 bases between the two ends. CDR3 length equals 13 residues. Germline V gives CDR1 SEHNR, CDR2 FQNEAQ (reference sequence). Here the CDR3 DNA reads TGTGCCAGCAGCAGAGACAGGGCGGGAGAGCAGTACTTC. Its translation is CASSRDRAGEQYF.

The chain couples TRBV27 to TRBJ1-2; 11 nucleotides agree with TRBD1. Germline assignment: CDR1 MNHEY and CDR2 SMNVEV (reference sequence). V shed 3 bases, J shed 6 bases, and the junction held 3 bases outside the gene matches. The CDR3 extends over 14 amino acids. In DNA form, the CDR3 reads TGTGCCAGCAGTTTTGGGACAGGGGGTGATGGCTACACCTTC. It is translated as CASSFGTGGDGYTF.

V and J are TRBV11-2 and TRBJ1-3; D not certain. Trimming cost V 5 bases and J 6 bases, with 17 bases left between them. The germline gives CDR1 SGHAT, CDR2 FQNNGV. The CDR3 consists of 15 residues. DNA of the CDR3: TGTGCCAGCAGCCAAACAGTTTGGGTGGAAAACACCATATATTTT. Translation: CASSQTVWVENTIYF.

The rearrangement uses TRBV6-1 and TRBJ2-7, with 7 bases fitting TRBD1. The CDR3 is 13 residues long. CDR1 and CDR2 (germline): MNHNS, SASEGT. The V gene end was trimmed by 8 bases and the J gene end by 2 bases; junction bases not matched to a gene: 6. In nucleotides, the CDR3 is TGTGCCAGCCAGGACAGGAGTGCCTACGAGCAGTACTTC. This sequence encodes CASQDRSAYEQYF.

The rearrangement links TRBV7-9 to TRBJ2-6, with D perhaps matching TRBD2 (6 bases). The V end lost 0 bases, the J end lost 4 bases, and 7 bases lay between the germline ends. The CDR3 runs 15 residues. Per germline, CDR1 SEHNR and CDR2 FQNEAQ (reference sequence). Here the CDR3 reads CASSLAGRGANVLTF. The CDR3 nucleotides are TGTGCCAGCAGCTTAGCAGGGAGGGGGGCCAACGTCCTGACTTTC.

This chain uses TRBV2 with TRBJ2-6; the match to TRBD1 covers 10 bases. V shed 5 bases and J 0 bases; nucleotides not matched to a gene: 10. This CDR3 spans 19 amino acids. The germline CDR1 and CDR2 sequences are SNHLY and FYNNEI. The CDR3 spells CASSRQGASKGSGANVLTF. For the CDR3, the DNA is TGTGCCAGCAGTAGACAGGGGGCGAGTAAGGGCTCTGGGGCCAACGTCCTGACTTTC.

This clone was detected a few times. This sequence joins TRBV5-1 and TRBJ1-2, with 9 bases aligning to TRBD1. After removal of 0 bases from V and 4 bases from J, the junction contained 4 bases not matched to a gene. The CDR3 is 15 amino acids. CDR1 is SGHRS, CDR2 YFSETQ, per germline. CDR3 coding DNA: TGCGCCAGCAGCTTGGTGGGACAGGGCTCCTATGGCTACACCTTC. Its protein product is CASSLVGQGSYGYTF.

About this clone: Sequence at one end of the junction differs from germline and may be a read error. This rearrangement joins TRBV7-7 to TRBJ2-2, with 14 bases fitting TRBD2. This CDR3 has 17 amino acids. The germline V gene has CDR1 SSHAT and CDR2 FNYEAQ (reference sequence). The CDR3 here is CASTPIGTSGGTGELFF. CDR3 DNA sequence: TGTGCTAGCACCCCAATTGGGACTAGCGGGGGAACCGGGGAGCTGTTTTTT.

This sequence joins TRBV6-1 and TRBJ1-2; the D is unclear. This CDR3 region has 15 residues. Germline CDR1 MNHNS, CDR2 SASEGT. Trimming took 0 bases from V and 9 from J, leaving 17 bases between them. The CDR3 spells CASSEAKGGLLSYTF. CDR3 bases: TGTGCCAGCAGTGAAGCTAAAGGAGGGCTCTTGAGCTACACCTTC.

The chain's CDR3 is CASSQVWGTSGNEQFF. CDR3 coding DNA: TGTGCCAGCAGCCAGGTCTGGGGGACTAGCGGCAATGAGCAGTTCTTC. V usage is TRBV5-4 and J usage is TRBJ2-1, with TRBD2 matching over 11 bases. The V segment lost 4 bases and the J segment 6 bases; nucleotides outside the gene matches: 9. CDR3 length: 16 residues. Germline V lookup: CDR1 SGHNT, CDR2 YYREEE (reference sequence). The full variable domain, in which reference TRBV5-4 and TRBJ2-1 provide the parts outside the CDR3, is ETGVTQSPTHLIKTRGQQVTLRCSSQSGHNTVSWYQQALGQGPQFIFQYYREEENGRGNFPPRFSGLQFPNYSSELNVNALELDDSALYLCASSQVWGTSGNEQFFGPGTRLTVL.

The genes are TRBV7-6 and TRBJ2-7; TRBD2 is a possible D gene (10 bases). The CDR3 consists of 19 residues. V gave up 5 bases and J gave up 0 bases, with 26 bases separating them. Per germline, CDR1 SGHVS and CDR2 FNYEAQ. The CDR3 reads CASSPQGAPGLAFSYEQYF. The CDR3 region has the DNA TGTGCCAGCAGCCCACAGGGGGCACCGGGACTAGCGTTCTCCTACGAGCAGTACTTC.

The CDR3 region is CASSPAGGGADTQYF. The CDR3 DNA reads as TGTGCCAGCAGCCCAGCGGGGGGAGGGGCAGATACGCAGTATTTT. The chain is built from TRBV5-5 and TRBJ2-3, with 9 bases lining up with TRBD2. This CDR3 has 15 residues. Germline CDR1 reads SGHKS; CDR2 reads YYEKEE (reference sequence). The junction had 7 bases not matched to a gene; V was cut back by 4 bases and J by 4 bases.